This is a list of T cell receptor beta chains from one sample in a study of cytomegalovirus exposure and HLA in healthy donors. Assay used: immunoSEQ multiplex PCR; TCRdb lists only in-frame clones, some missing. The profile shows more than 95,000 clones, approximately 84% of them singletons. Material: PBMCs. Receptors originate from a young man in good health and CMV-seropositive. Both conserved end residues are part of each CDR3. A D gene is named only where the DNA matches it firmly. Clone size is shown for a subset of rows, as once, few, many or a class of expanded clone.

>TRBV14|TRBJ2-5|.|TRBD1
TGTGCCAGCAGCCAAGCCTACAGGGGAAGGGCCGACCAAGAGACCCAGTACTTC
CASSQAYRGRADQETQYF
>TRBV7-2|TRBJ2-2|.|.
TGTGCCAGCAGCTTATCGGTCGGGCGGGATGTCTCCGGGGAGCTGTTTTTT
CASSLSVGRDVSGELFF
>TRBV25-1|TRBJ2-1|.|.
TGTGCCAGCAGTGAACTTGCGGGCAACTACAATGAGCAGTTCTTC
CASSELAGNYNEQFF
>TRBV5-8|TRBJ2-3|.|.
TGTGCCAGCAGCTTGACGAGGAGCACAGATACGCAGTATTTT
CASSLTRSTDTQYF
>TRBV9|TRBJ1-2|.|.
TGTGCCAGCAGCGTAGAAGCGGGAACCGTCGGCTACACCTTC
CASSVEAGTVGYTF
>TRBV19|TRBJ1-2|.|TRBD1
TGTGCCAGTAGTATCACCGCGACGACAGGGGGCGTCGGCTACACCTTC
CASSITATTGGVGYTF
>TRBV9|TRBJ2-7|.|.
TGTGCCAGCAGCTCTCGACCAGGGTTCGAGCAGTACTTC
CASSSRPGFEQYF
>TRBV5-1|TRBJ2-2|.|TRBD1
TGCGCCAGCAGCTGGGGGCCTAAGGGACAGGGATTCACCGGGGAGCTGTTTTTT
CASSWGPKGQGFTGELFF
>TRBV5-1|TRBJ2-7|.|.
TGCGCCAGCAGCTTGGATGGGGCCTCTCGATCCTACGAGCAGTACTTC
CASSLDGASRSYEQYF
>TRBV5-1|TRBJ2-7|.|.
TGCGCCAGCAGCCGTACCGGGAGCGCCGGGGAAGGGGAGCAGTACTTC
CASSRTGSAGEGEQYF
>TRBV2|TRBJ2-2|.|TRBD1
TGTGCCACCATAGAGCGGGACAGGGAAGTCAGCGGGGAGCTGTTTTTT
CATIERDREVSGELFF
>TRBV27|TRBJ1-2|once|TRBD1
TGTGCCAGCAGTTTAGACAGGGGGCGGTCCAACTATGGCTACACCTTC
CASSLDRGRSNYGYTF
>TRBV10-2|TRBJ1-1|.|.
TGCGCCAGCAGTGAGTCGCCGTTCCCGACAGGCCCTAGAGAAGCTTTCTTT
CASSESPFPTGPREAFF